The subject of this entry is one TCR beta chain. Its specificity is not known. Given a much more abundant clone one base away, this may be a read error. The data originate from a study of post-analysis software for immune sequencing data. The CDR3 consists of 15 residues. CDR1 is MGHRA, CDR2 YSYEKL, per germline. Study results and caveats: Controls had significantly higher normalized Chao1 diversity than multiple sclerosis patients. When patients were compared with controls, roughly five TRBV segments were more frequent, TRBV5-6, TRBV5-1 and TRBV20-1 among them.

Prepared TCR beta cDNA libraries contained unique molecular identifiers. The yield from approximately 1 to 10 million T cells was 500,000 or so cDNA molecules in total. TCRdb processed the PCR reads anew with MiXCR; each CDR3 protein has one entry. Found here are 150,000 to 200,000 distinct CDR3 sequences, approximately 30% of them singletons; the top ten hold approximately 1.5%. The origin of this receptor is a girl under 18 with multiple sclerosis. Sequenced input: blood. The chain recombines TRBV4-1 with TRBJ2-7; 7 bases align to TRBD1. The chain's CDR3 is CASSQVSRQGYERYF. In DNA form, the CDR3 reads TGCGCCAGCAGCCAAGTATCACGACAGGGCTACGAGCGGTACTTC.